Below, one TCR beta chain is given with its context. The germline V gene has CDR1 SGDLS and CDR2 YYNGEE. The CDR3 contains 14 residues. V gave up 1 base and J gave up 4 bases, with 11 bases separating them. In the original workflow: Estimation of nucleated cell counts relied on the amplification of reference gene primers. Clones were read by immunoSEQ multiplex PCR, and TCRdb kept only the in-frame ones, dropping some. V and J calls and clone size follow that table, whereas D and trimming were derived from the DNA. Of roughly 46,000 clones listed, more than 75% were seen once; the top ten hold approximately 15%. The data originate from a study of blood T cell repertoires in COVID-19. The wider study: The United States, Italy and Spain provided the acute and convalescent COVID-19 samples. Sources were T cells, B-cell-depleted T cells, or PBMCs; the material itself was cDNA or gDNA.

The sequenced material came from peripheral blood. The sequence came from a human donor in a cohort sampled during active COVID-19. V usage is TRBV9 and J usage is TRBJ1-2; maybe TRBD1 (6 bases). The CDR3 DNA is TGTGCCAGCAGCGTACGACAGGACGGCTATGGCTACACCTTC. Protein sequence: CASSVRQDGYGYTF.